This TCR beta chain was identified in a study of shared clonotypes between healthy human individuals. Background on the study: The plates for each donor numbered three CD4 naive, three CD4 memory, two CD8 naive and one CD8 memory.

It was across several immunoSEQ plates that each subset's genomic DNA was evenly split. Produced via immunoSEQ multiplex PCR; TCRdb's table is partial and in-frame only. The sample shows about 680,000 clones, roughly 94% of them seen only once. Germline V gene data show CDR1 as SNHLY and CDR2 as FYNNEI. Trimming pared 7 bases from V and 3 bases from J, leaving 15 bases between. The CDR3 is 15 amino acids. Overall study results and limits: In general, naive subsets displayed greater estimated richness than memory subsets did.

As regards this clone: The target antigen is unknown.

Positively selected for CCR7, the CD45RO-negative cells used as naive CD8 cells excluded terminally differentiated effector memory CD45RA+ cells. This sequence originates from a man aged 25 to 40 in good health. Specimen: naive CD8+ T cells sorted from blood. V gene TRBV2 combines with J gene TRBJ2-2; D is possibly TRBD1 or TRBD2 (6 bases each). This CDR3 reads CASIRRGADTGELFF. The CDR3 nucleotides read TGTGCCAGCATCAGGAGGGGGGCGGACACCGGGGAGCTGTTTTTT.